Below, 19 T cell receptor beta chains from the same sample are listed, as sequenced in a study of blood T cell repertoires in COVID-19. Produced via immunoSEQ multiplex PCR; TCRdb's table is partial and in-frame only. The sample records fewer than 500,000 clones, 87% being singletons. Sample: PBMCs or T cells enriched from blood (not recorded which). The receptors shown here come from a woman between 18 and 29 years old with acute COVID-19.

V is TRBV15 and J is TRBJ2-3, with D perhaps matching TRBD2 (5 bases). V dropped 4 bases and J dropped 0 bases, with 14 bases sitting between them. The CDR3 loop spans 16 amino acids. Germline-derived CDR1 and CDR2 are LNHNV and YYDKDF (reference sequence). CDR3: CATSIKLDRSTDTQYF. The DNA of the CDR3 is TGTGCCACCAGCATTAAACTAGATCGTAGCACAGATACGCAGTATTTT.

CDR3 residues: CASSLDGGTGVYEQYF. Here the CDR3 DNA reads TGCGCCAGCAGCTTGGACGGGGGGACAGGCGTCTACGAGCAGTACTTC. The chain joins TRBV5-1 to TRBJ2-7, with TRBD1 as a possible D gene (8 bases). V lost 0 bases and J 3 bases, leaving 16 bases between the germline ends. Germline loops: CDR1 SGHRS, CDR2 YFSETQ. This CDR3 contains 16 residues.

This clone appeared a single time. V and J are TRBV5-5 and TRBJ2-5; TRBD2 matches at 7 bases. The CDR3 extends over 14 amino acids. V lost 4 bases and J lost 2; bases outside the gene matches: 5. CDR1 SGHKS and CDR2 YYEKEE come from the germline V gene (reference sequence). This chain's CDR3 is CASSTWGLQETQYF. In nucleotides, the CDR3 is TGTGCCAGCAGCACCTGGGGACTACAAGAGACCCAGTACTTC.

The chain is built from TRBV7-3 and TRBJ2-7, with D possibly being TRBD2 (5 bases). Germline CDR1 reads SGHTA; CDR2 reads FQGTGA. V gave up 5 bases and J gave up 3 bases, with 11 bases separating them. The CDR3 extends over 13 amino acids. DNA of the CDR3: TGTGCCAGCAGCGTAGGTGAGGGCTACGAGCAGTACTTC. It is translated as CASSVGEGYEQYF.

This rearrangement joins TRBV12-3 or TRBV12-4 to TRBJ1-1; the match to TRBD1 covers 7 bases. V shed 5 bases and J 3 bases; nucleotides not matched to a gene: 3. The CDR3 loop spans 13 amino acids. CDR3 DNA: TGTGCCAGCAGTCCAGGGGGGTACACTGAAGCTTTCTTT. Residues: CASSPGGYTEAFF.

The chain joins TRBV6-5 to TRBJ2-5, with a tentative D call TRBD1 (5 bases). Trimming took 10 bases from V and 7 from J, leaving 22 bases between them. In germline, CDR1 is MNHEY, CDR2 SVGAGI. The CDR3 is 14 residues long. In DNA form, the CDR3 reads TGTGCCACCCAATTAACCTCAGGGCAGGCGACCCAGTACTTC. It is translated as CATQLTSGQATQYF.

The CDR3 DNA sequence: TGTGCCAGCAGCCGTTGGGACAAGGATAACTATGGCTACACCTTC. As protein: CASSRWDKDNYGYTF. V usage is TRBV7-9 and J usage is TRBJ1-2, with a possible D match to TRBD1 (6 bases). Deletions cut 5 bases from V and 1 base from J, with 14 bases between. CDR1 SEHNR and CDR2 FQNEAQ come from the germline V gene (reference sequence). This CDR3 has 15 amino acids.

The chain links TRBV11-3 to TRBJ2-1; D call uncertain. CDR3 length: 13 amino acids. The germline gives CDR1 SGHNT, CDR2 YENEEA. V gave up 4 bases and J gave up 5 bases, with 9 bases separating them. CDR3 bases: TGTGCCAGCAGCTCTAGGCAAAACAATGAGCAGTTCTTC. Translating it yields CASSSRQNNEQFF.

This clone was counted a single time. The V call is TRBV7-3, the J call TRBJ2-5, with a possible D match to TRBD2 (5 bases). V dropped 5 bases and J dropped 1 base, with 14 bases sitting between them. This CDR3 has 15 residues. The V gene's germline CDR1 is SGHTA and CDR2 FQGTGA. CDR3 DNA sequence: TGTGCCAGCAGCCCCAGCGGCCGCTCCCAAGAGACCCAGTACTTC. It encodes CASSPSGRSQETQYF.

The V gene is TRBV5-1, the J gene TRBJ2-5; TRBD1 aligns across 9 bases. The J segment lost 5 bases and the V segment lost 4 bases, leaving 12 bases of the junction unmatched. This CDR3 has 16 amino acids. Germline V CDR1 and CDR2: SGHRS, YFSETQ. The CDR3 region is CASSRTGTGTAETQYF. CDR3 nucleotide sequence: TGCGCCAGCAGCCGCACCGGGACAGGGACCGCCGAGACCCAGTACTTC. Combining the CDR3 with reference TRBV5-1 and TRBJ2-5 gives the whole variable domain KAGVTQTPRYLIKTRGQQVTLSCSPISGHRSVSWYQQTPGQGLQFLFEYFSETQRNKGNFPGRFSGRQFSNSRSEMNVSTLELGDSALYLCASSRTGTGTAETQYFGPGTRLLVL.

The genes are TRBV19 and TRBJ1-5, with D possibly TRBD1 on 6 matching bases. The length of the CDR3 is 18 residues. CDR1 and CDR2 (germline): LNHDA, SQIVND (reference sequence). V gave up 7 bases and J gave up 1 base, with 23 bases separating them. The CDR3 reads CASNTGTWAGESNQPQHF. CDR3 coding DNA: TGTGCCAGTAATACCGGGACATGGGCCGGAGAAAGCAATCAGCCCCAGCATTTT.

V usage is TRBV5-8 and J usage is TRBJ1-2; D not resolved. CDR3 size: 14 residues. Germline lookup yields CDR1 SGHTS and CDR2 YDEGEE. V was trimmed by 0 bases and J by 1 base, leaving 7 bases between them. The CDR3 loop is CASSLAGYNYGYTF. CDR3 DNA sequence: TGTGCCAGCAGCTTGGCGGGTTATAACTATGGCTACACCTTC.

The chain couples TRBV11-2 to TRBJ2-7, with D perhaps TRBD2 (6 bases). CDR3 length: 15 residues. The germline V gene encodes CDR1 SGHAT and CDR2 FQNNGV. V was pared by 4 bases and J by 5 bases, with 18 bases between. The CDR3 here is CASSSAATSLDEQYF. The CDR3 DNA is TGTGCCAGCAGCTCCGCCGCGACTAGTCTCGACGAGCAGTACTTC.

The chain carries TRBV5-1 and TRBJ1-1; D is undetermined. The germline V and J ends were trimmed by 3 bases and 1 base, with 13 bases remaining between them. CDR3 length equals 15 residues. CDR1 is SGHRS, CDR2 YFSETQ, per germline. The CDR3 sequence: CASSWPREANTEAFF. The CDR3 DNA reads as TGCGCCAGCAGCTGGCCACGGGAAGCGAACACTGAAGCTTTCTTT. The full variable domain, in which reference TRBV5-1 and TRBJ1-1 provide the parts outside the CDR3, is KAGVTQTPRYLIKTRGQQVTLSCSPISGHRSVSWYQQTPGQGLQFLFEYFSETQRNKGNFPGRFSGRQFSNSRSEMNVSTLELGDSALYLCASSWPREANTEAFFGQGTRLTVV.

The gene calls are TRBV27 and TRBJ2-5, with 10 bases matching TRBD1. With V trimmed by 5 bases and J by 7 bases, 10 bases remained unmatched. Germline assignment: CDR1 MNHEY and CDR2 SMNVEV (reference sequence). The CDR3 is made up of 15 amino acids. CDR3: CASSAFRQGATTQYF. The CDR3 coding sequence is TGTGCCAGCAGTGCATTTCGACAGGGGGCTACGACCCAGTACTTC.

The chain recombines TRBV29-1 with TRBJ2-7, with D maybe TRBD1 (5 bases). This CDR3 spans 14 amino acids. Trimming stripped 5 bases from V and 3 bases from J, with 17 bases between. Germline V lookup: CDR1 SQVTM, CDR2 ANQGSEA. The CDR3 DNA is TGCAGCGTTCGACAGAGTCCTACACTCTACGAGCAGTACTTC. Translation gives CSVRQSPTLYEQYF.

Written as DNA, the CDR3 is TGTGCCAGCAGCGTTGACTATAACTATGGCTACACCTTC. Protein product: CASSVDYNYGYTF. The chain couples TRBV9 to TRBJ1-2, with D hard to call. The germline V gene has CDR1 SGDLS and CDR2 YYNGEE. Trimming left V 2 bases short and J 1 base short, with 6 bases between. The CDR3 runs 13 residues.

CDR3 in DNA: TGTGCCAGCAGCCTAGGGTATCAGGGCGGTGAAAAACTGTTTTTT. This encodes CASSLGYQGGEKLFF. The genes are TRBV28 and TRBJ1-4; TRBD1 might be the D (5 bases). The CDR3 totals 15 residues. CDR1 MDHEN and CDR2 SYDVKM come from the germline V gene. Trimming cost V 6 bases and J 7 bases, with 18 bases left between them.

Comment on this clone: One end of the junction varies from germline; a read error may be responsible. This chain uses TRBV24-1 with TRBJ2-7; possible D gene TRBD1, 6 bases. Germline CDR1 is KGHDR and CDR2 is SFDVKD. CDR3 length equals 15 residues. The CDR3 sequence: CATRDFSGHSYEQYF. CDR3 sequence (DNA): TGTGCCACCAGGGATTTTTCGGGACACTCCTACGAGCAGTACTTC.